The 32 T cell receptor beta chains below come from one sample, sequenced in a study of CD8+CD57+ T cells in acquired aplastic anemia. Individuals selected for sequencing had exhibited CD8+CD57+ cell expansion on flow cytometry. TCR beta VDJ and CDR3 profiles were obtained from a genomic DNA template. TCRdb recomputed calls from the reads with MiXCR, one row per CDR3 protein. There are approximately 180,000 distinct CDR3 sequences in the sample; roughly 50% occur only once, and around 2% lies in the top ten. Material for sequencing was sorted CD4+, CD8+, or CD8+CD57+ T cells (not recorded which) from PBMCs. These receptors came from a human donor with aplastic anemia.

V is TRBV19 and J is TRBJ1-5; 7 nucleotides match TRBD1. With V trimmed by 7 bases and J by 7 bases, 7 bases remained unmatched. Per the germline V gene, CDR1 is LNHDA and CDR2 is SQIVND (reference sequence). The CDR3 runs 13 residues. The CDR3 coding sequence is TGTGCCAGTACAGGGGGAGTAAGGCAGCCCCAGCATTTT. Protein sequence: CASTGGVRQPQHF.

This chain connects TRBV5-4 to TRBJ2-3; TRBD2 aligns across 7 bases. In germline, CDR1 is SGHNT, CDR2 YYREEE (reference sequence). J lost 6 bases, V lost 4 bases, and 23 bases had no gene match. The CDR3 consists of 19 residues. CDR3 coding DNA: TGTGCCAGCAGCGTGCCGAGCGGGGTCCAGCCTGGGTTTGGGGATACGCAGTATTTT. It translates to CASSVPSGVQPGFGDTQYF.

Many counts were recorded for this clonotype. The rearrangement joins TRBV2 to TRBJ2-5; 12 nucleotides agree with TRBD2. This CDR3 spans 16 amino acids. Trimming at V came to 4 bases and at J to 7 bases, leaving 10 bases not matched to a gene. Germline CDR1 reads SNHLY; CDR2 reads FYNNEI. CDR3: CASSGTSGATLGTQYF. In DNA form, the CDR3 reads TGTGCCAGCAGTGGGACTAGCGGGGCTACACTTGGGACCCAGTACTTC.

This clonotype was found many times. CDR3 coding DNA: TGTGCCAGCAGCTTAGGGGGACTAGCGTCATACAATGAGCAGTTCTTC. Protein sequence: CASSLGGLASYNEQFF. The chain links TRBV7-9 to TRBJ2-1; 10 bases align to TRBD2. Germline V gene lookup returns CDR1 SEHNR and CDR2 FQNEAQ (reference sequence). The CDR3 has 16 residues. V dropped 1 base and J dropped 4; count of bases not matched to a gene: 4.

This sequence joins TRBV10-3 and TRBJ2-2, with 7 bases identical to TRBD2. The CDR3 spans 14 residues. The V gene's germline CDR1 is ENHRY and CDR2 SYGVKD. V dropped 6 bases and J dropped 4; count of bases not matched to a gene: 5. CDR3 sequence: CAIRAGRGTGELFF. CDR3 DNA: TGTGCCATCAGAGCAGGGAGGGGCACCGGGGAGCTGTTTTTT.

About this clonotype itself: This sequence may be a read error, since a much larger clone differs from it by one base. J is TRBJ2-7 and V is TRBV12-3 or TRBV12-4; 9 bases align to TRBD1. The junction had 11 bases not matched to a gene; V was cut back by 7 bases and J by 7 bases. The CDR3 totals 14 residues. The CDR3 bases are TGTGCCAGCAACCCGGGACAGGGATGGGTTGAGCAGTACTTC. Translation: CASNPGQGWVEQYF.

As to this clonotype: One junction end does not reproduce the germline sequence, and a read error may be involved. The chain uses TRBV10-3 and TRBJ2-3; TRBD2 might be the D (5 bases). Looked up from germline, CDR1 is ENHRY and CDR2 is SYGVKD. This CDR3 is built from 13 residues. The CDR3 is CAITGKVTDTRYF. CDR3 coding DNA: TGTGCCATCACGGGGAAAGTCACAGATACGCGGTATTTT.

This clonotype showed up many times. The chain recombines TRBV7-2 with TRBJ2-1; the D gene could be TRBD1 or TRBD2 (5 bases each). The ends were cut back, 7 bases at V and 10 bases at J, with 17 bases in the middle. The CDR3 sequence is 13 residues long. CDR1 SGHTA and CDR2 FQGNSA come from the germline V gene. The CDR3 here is CASNPGALGEQFF. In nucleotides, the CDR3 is TGTGCCAGCAACCCCGGGGCACTGGGGGAGCAGTTCTTC.

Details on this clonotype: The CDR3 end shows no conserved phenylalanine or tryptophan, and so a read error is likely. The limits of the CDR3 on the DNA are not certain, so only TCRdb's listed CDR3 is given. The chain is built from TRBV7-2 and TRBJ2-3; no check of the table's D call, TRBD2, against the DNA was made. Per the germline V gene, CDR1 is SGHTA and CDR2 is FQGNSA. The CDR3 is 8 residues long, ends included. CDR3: CASSPTSY.

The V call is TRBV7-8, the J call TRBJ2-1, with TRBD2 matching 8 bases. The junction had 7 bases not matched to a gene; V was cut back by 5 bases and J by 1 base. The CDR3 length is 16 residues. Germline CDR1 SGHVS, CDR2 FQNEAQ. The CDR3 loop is CASSPNPSGSYNEQFF. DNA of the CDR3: TGTGCCAGCAGCCCAAATCCTAGCGGGTCCTACAATGAGCAGTTCTTC.

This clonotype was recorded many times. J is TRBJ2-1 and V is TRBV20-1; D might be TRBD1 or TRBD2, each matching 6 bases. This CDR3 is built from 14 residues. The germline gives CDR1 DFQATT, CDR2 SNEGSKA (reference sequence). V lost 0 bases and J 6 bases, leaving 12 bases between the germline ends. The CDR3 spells CSAREGGGFNEQFF. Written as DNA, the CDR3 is TGCAGTGCTAGAGAGGGGGGCGGCTTCAATGAGCAGTTCTTC.

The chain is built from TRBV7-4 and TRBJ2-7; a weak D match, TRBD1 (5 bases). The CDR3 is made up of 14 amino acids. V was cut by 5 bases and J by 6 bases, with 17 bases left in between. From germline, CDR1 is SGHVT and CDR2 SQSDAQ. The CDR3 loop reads CASSPGQGFIEQYF. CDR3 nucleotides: TGTGCCAGCAGCCCCGGGCAGGGTTTTATCGAGCAGTACTTC.

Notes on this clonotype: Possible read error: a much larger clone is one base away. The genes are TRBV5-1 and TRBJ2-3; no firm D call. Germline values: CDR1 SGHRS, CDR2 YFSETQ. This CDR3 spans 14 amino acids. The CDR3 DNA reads TGCGCCGGCAGCTCGATGACTAGCACAGATACGCAGTATTTT. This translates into CAGSSMTSTDTQYF.

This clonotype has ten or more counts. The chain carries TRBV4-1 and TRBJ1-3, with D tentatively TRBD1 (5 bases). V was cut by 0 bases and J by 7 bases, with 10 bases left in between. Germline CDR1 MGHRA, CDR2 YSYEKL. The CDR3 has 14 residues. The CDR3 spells CASSQEVQENTIYF. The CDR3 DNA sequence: TGCGCCAGCAGCCAAGAAGTACAGGAGAACACCATATATTTT.

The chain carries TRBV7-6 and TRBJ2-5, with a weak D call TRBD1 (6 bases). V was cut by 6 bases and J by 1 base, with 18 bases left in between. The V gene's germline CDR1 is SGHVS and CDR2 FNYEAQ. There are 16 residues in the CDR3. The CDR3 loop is CASRNNVRGLQETQYF. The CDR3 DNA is TGTGCCAGCAGGAATAACGTCAGGGGCCTCCAAGAGACCCAGTACTTC.

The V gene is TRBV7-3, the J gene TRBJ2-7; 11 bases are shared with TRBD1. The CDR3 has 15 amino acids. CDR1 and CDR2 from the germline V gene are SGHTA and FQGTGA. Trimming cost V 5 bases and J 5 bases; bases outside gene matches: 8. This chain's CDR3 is CASSPPDRGHNEQYF. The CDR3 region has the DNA TGTGCCAGCAGCCCCCCGGACAGGGGGCATAACGAGCAGTACTTC.

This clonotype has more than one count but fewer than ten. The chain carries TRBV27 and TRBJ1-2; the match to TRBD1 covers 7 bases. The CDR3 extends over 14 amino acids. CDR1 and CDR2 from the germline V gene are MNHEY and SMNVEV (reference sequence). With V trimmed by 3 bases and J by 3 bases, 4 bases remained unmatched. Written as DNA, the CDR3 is TGTGCCAGCAGTTTCAGAGGGGGCGACTATGGCTACACCTTC. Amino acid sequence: CASSFRGGDYGYTF.

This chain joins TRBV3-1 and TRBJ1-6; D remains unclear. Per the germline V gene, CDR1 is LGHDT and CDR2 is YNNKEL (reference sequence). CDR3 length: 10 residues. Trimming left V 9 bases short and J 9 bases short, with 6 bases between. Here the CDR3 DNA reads TGTGCCAGTGGCCCTTCACCCCTCCACTTT. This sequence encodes CASGPSPLHF.

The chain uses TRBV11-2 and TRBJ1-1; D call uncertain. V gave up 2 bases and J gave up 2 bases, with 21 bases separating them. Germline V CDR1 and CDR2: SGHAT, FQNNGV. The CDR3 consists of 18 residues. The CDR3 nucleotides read TGTGCCAGCAGCTTATTCGCAGTACCCCACTTTCCAAACACTGAAGCTTTCTTT. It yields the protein CASSLFAVPHFPNTEAFF.

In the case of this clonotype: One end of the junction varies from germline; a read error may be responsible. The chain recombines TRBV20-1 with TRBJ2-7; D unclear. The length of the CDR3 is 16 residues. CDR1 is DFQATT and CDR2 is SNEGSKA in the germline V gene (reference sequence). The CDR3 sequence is CSAGDSDATLLYEQYF. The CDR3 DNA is TGCAGTGCTGGAGATTCGGACGCAACCTTGCTCTACGAGCAGTACTTC.

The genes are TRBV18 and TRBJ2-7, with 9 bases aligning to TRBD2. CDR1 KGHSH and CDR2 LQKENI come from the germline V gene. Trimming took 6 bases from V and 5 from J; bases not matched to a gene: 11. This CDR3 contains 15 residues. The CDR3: CASSLKGAGGNEQYF. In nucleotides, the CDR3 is TGTGCCAGCTCCCTCAAGGGGGCGGGGGGGAACGAGCAGTACTTC.

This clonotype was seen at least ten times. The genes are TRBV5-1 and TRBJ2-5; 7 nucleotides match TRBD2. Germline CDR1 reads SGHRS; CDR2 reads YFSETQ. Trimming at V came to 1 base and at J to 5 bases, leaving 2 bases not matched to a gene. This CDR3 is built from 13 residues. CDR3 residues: CASSLNSGETQYF. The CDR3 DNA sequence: TGCGCCAGCAGCTTGAATAGCGGGGAGACCCAGTACTTC.

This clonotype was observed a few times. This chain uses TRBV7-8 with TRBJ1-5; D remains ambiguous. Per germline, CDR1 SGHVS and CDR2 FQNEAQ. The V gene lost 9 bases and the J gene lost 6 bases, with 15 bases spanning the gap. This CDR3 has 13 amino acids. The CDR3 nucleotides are TGTGCCAGTAGTTTAGGTTCACGTCAGCCCCAGCATTTT. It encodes CASSLGSRQPQHF.

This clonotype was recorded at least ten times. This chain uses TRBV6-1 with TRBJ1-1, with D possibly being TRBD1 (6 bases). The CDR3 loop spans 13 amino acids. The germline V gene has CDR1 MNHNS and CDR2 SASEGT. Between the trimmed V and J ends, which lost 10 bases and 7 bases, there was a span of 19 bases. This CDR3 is CATGRGGFGEAFF. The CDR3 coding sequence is TGTGCCACCGGGAGGGGGGGGTTTGGTGAAGCTTTCTTT.

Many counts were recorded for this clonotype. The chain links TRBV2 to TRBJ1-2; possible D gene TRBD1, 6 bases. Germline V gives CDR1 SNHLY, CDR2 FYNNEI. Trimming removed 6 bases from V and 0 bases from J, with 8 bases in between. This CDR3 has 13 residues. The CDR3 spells CASRDSPNYGYTF. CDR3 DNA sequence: TGTGCCAGCAGGGACAGCCCTAACTATGGCTACACCTTC. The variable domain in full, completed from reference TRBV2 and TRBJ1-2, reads EPEVTQTPSHQVTQMGQEVILRCVPISNHLYFYWYRQILGQKVEFLVSFYNNEISEKSEIFDDQFSVERPDGSNFTLKIRSTKLEDSAMYFCASRDSPNYGYTFGSGTRLTVV.

The CDR3 loop reads CASGNGQGVMNSPLHF. As DNA, the CDR3 is TGTGCCAGCGGGAACGGGCAGGGGGTGATGAATTCACCCCTCCACTTT. The rearrangement joins TRBV2 to TRBJ1-6; 7 nucleotides match TRBD1. The V segment lost 8 bases and the J segment 7 bases; nucleotides outside the gene matches: 14. This CDR3 has 16 residues. Germline assignment: CDR1 SNHLY and CDR2 FYNNEI.

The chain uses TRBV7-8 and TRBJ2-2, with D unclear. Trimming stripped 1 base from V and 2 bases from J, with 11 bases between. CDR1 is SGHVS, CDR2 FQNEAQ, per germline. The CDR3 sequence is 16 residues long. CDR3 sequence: CASSLGAGPNTGELFF. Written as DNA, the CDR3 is TGTGCCAGCAGCTTAGGGGCAGGACCTAACACCGGGGAGCTGTTTTTT.

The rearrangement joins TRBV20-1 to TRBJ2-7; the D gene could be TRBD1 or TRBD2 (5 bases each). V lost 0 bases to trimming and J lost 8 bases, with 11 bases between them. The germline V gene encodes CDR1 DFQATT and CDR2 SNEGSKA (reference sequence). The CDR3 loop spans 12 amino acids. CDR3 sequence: CSAREWDAKQYF. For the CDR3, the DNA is TGCAGTGCTAGAGAGTGGGACGCAAAGCAGTACTTC.

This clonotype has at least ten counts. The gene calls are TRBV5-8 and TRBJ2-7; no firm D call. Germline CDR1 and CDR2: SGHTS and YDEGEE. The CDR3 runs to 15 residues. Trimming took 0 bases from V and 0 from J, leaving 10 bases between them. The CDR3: CASSLEGRRSYEQYF. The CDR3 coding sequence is TGTGCCAGCAGCTTGGAGGGCCGCCGCTCCTACGAGCAGTACTTC.

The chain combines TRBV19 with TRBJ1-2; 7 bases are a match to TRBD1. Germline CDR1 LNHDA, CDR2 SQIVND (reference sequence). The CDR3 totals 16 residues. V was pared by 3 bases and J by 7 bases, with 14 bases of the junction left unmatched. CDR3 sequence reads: CASSIQDKTGRTGYTF. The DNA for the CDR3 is TGTGCCAGTAGTATCCAAGACAAGACAGGGAGAACTGGCTACACCTTC.

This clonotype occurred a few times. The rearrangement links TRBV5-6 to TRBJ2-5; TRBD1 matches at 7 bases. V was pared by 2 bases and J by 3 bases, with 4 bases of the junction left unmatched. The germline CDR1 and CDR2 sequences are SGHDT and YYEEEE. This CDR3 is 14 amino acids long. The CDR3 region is CASSFPGTEETQYF. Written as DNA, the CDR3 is TGTGCCAGCAGCTTCCCAGGGACAGAAGAGACCCAGTACTTC.

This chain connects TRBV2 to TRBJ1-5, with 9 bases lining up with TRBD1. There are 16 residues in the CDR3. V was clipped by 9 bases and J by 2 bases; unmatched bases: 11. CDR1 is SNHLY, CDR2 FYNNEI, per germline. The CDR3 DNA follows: TGTGCCAGTGGTCGGTCTCGGGACAGGGGCAATCAGCCCCAGCATTTT. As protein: CASGRSRDRGNQPQHF.